Listed below are T cell receptor beta chains from one sample, sequenced in a study of blood T cell repertoires in COVID-19. Sequencing was performed with immunoSEQ multiplex PCR; in TCRdb, only in-frame clones are kept and a portion is missing. The sample lists fewer than 450,000 clones; about 90% were seen once. Sequencing used PBMCs or T cells enriched from blood (not recorded which). These receptors were taken from a woman in her 30s who had recovered from COVID-19. The CDR3 runs from the conserved cysteine through the conserved F or W. D genes are given only for firm matches. A clone size is listed for some rows: how often the clone was seen (once, few, many), or a class if it is expanded.

V,J,D,size,CDR3,DNA
TRBV28,TRBJ1-2,NA,NA,CASCLENYGYTF,TGTGCCAGCTGCTTAGAAAACTATGGCTACACCTTC
TRBV24-1,TRBJ2-5,TRBD2,NA,CATSGSGGRRETQYF,TGTGCCACCAGTGGAAGCGGGGGCCGGAGGGAGACCCAGTACTTC
TRBV6-6,TRBJ1-4,NA,NA,CASSTQGGEKLFF,TGTGCCAGCAGTACCCAGGGTGGTGAAAAACTGTTTTTT
TRBV6-2/TRBV6-3,TRBJ1-1,NA,NA,CASSYRTGWGNTEAFF,TGTGCCAGCAGTTACCGCACAGGGTGGGGTAACACTGAAGCTTTCTTT
TRBV2,TRBJ1-2,NA,NA,CASSAVQGHGYTF,TGTGCCAGCAGTGCAGTACAGGGTCACGGCTACACCTTC
TRBV30,TRBJ1-6,NA,NA,CAWSVIEGGDSPLHF,TGTGCCTGGAGTGTGATAGAGGGGGGGGATTCACCCCTCCACTTT
TRBV11-2,TRBJ1-1,NA,NA,CASSLVVRSEAFF,TGTGCCAGCAGCTTAGTTGTCCGGTCCGAAGCTTTCTTT
TRBV5-4,TRBJ2-5,NA,NA,CASSLRVGHQETQYF,TGTGCCAGCAGCTTGCGGGTAGGCCACCAAGAGACCCAGTACTTC
TRBV9,TRBJ2-3,TRBD2,NA,CASSAPGTNTDTQYF,TGTGCCAGCAGCGCCCCCGGGACTAACACAGATACGCAGTATTTT
TRBV28,TRBJ1-5,NA,NA,CASSPGNQPQHF,TGTGCCAGCAGCCCCGGGAATCAGCCCCAGCATTTT
TRBV7-9,TRBJ2-1,TRBD2,NA,CASSSGLAGVKERDEQFF,TGTGCCAGCAGCTCGGGACTAGCGGGGGTTAAGGAGCGGGATGAGCAGTTCTTC
TRBV2,TRBJ1-6,NA,NA,CASRPSSSYNSPLHF,TGTGCCAGCAGACCCTCGAGCTCCTATAATTCACCCCTCCACTTT
TRBV20-1,TRBJ1-4,TRBD1,NA,CSASGGTGANEKLFF,TGCAGTGCTAGTGGGGGGACAGGGGCTAATGAAAAACTGTTTTTT
TRBV7-2,TRBJ1-6,NA,NA,CASSLGRVLGGEPLHF,TGTGCCAGCAGCTTAGGCCGGGTTCTGGGTGGAGAACCCCTCCACTTT
TRBV28,TRBJ1-5,TRBD1,NA,CASSERQGSNQPQHF,TGTGCCAGCAGTGAAAGACAGGGTAGCAATCAGCCCCAGCATTTT
TRBV7-6,TRBJ2-7,NA,NA,CASSLLSGTGSNEDEQYF,TGTGCCAGCAGCTTACTTAGCGGGACAGGGAGTAATGAGGACGAGCAGTACTTC
TRBV6-5,TRBJ1-4,NA,NA,CASSYSYRGAGEKLFF,TGTGCCAGCAGTTACTCGTACCGGGGGGCAGGGGAAAAACTGTTTTTT
TRBV30,TRBJ1-5,NA,NA,CAWSPGGASNQPQHF,TGTGCCTGGAGCCCGGGGGGGGCTAGCAATCAGCCCCAGCATTTT
TRBV7-8,TRBJ1-2,TRBD1,NA,CASSLVTLGQGPRGYTF,TGTGCCAGCAGCTTAGTCACTCTTGGACAGGGTCCGAGAGGCTACACCTTC
TRBV28,TRBJ1-5,NA,once,CASSSQSNQPQHF,TGTGCCAGCAGTTCACAAAGCAATCAGCCCCAGCATTTT
TRBV7-9,TRBJ2-5,NA,once,CASSFTGQETQYF,TGTGCCAGCAGCTTTACAGGGCAAGAGACCCAGTACTTC
TRBV9,TRBJ2-3,NA,NA,CASSVNPNRESTDTQYF,TGTGCCAGCAGCGTCAACCCTAACAGAGAAAGCACAGATACGCAGTATTTT
TRBV27,TRBJ1-2,NA,NA,CASKSGEDGYTF,TGTGCCAGCAAATCAGGGGAAGATGGCTACACCTTC
TRBV15,TRBJ2-1,TRBD2,NA,CATSRDIGSGGLEQFF,TGTGCCACCAGCAGAGATATTGGTAGCGGGGGGCTTGAGCAGTTCTTC
TRBV7-9,TRBJ2-7,TRBD2,NA,CASTNSRGARNEQYF,TGTGCCAGCACCAACTCGCGGGGGGCGCGAAACGAGCAGTACTTC
TRBV10-3,TRBJ1-6,TRBD1,few,CAISETRQGVYNSPLHF,TGTGCCATCAGTGAGACCAGACAGGGGGTTTATAATTCACCCCTCCACTTT
TRBV7-6,TRBJ2-1,TRBD1,NA,CASSLTGTGGYNEQFF,TGTGCCAGCAGCCTGACCGGGACAGGGGGTTACAATGAGCAGTTCTTC